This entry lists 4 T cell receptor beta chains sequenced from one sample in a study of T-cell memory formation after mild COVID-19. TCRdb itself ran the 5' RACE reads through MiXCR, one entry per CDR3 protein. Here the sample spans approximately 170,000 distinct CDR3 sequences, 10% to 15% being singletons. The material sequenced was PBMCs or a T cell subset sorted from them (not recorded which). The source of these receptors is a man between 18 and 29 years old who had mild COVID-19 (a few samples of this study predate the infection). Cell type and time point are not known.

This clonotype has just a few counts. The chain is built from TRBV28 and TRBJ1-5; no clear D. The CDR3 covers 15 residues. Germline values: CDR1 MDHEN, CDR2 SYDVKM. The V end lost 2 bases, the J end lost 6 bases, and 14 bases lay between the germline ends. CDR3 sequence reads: CASSLIGGWRQPQHF. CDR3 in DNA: TGTGCCAGCAGTTTAATTGGTGGGTGGCGTCAGCCCCAGCATTTT.

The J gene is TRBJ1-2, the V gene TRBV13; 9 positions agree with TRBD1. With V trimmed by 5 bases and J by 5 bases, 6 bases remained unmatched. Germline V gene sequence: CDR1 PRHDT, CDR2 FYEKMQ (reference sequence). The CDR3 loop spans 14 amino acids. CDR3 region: CASSPDRGGYGYTF. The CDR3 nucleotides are TGTGCCAGCAGCCCGGACAGGGGAGGGTATGGCTACACCTTC. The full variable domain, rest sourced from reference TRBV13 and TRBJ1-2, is AAGVIQSPRHLIKEKRETATLKCYPIPRHDTVYWYQQGPGQDPQFLISFYEKMQSDKGSIPDRFSAQQFSDYHSELNMSSLELGDSALYFCASSPDRGGYGYTFGSGTRLTVV.

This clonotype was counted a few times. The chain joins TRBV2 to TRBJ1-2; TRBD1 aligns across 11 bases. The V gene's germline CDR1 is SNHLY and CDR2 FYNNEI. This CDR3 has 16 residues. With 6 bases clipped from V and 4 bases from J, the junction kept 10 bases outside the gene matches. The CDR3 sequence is CASRASAGTGGYGYTF. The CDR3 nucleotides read TGTGCCAGCAGGGCCTCCGCCGGGACAGGGGGCTATGGCTACACCTTC.

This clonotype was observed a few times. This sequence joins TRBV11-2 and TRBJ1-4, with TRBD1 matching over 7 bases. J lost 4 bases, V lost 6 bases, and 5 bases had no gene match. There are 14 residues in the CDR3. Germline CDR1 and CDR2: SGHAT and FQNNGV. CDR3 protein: CASSPDRSNEKLFF. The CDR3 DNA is TGTGCCAGCAGTCCGGACAGGAGTAATGAAAAACTGTTTTTT.